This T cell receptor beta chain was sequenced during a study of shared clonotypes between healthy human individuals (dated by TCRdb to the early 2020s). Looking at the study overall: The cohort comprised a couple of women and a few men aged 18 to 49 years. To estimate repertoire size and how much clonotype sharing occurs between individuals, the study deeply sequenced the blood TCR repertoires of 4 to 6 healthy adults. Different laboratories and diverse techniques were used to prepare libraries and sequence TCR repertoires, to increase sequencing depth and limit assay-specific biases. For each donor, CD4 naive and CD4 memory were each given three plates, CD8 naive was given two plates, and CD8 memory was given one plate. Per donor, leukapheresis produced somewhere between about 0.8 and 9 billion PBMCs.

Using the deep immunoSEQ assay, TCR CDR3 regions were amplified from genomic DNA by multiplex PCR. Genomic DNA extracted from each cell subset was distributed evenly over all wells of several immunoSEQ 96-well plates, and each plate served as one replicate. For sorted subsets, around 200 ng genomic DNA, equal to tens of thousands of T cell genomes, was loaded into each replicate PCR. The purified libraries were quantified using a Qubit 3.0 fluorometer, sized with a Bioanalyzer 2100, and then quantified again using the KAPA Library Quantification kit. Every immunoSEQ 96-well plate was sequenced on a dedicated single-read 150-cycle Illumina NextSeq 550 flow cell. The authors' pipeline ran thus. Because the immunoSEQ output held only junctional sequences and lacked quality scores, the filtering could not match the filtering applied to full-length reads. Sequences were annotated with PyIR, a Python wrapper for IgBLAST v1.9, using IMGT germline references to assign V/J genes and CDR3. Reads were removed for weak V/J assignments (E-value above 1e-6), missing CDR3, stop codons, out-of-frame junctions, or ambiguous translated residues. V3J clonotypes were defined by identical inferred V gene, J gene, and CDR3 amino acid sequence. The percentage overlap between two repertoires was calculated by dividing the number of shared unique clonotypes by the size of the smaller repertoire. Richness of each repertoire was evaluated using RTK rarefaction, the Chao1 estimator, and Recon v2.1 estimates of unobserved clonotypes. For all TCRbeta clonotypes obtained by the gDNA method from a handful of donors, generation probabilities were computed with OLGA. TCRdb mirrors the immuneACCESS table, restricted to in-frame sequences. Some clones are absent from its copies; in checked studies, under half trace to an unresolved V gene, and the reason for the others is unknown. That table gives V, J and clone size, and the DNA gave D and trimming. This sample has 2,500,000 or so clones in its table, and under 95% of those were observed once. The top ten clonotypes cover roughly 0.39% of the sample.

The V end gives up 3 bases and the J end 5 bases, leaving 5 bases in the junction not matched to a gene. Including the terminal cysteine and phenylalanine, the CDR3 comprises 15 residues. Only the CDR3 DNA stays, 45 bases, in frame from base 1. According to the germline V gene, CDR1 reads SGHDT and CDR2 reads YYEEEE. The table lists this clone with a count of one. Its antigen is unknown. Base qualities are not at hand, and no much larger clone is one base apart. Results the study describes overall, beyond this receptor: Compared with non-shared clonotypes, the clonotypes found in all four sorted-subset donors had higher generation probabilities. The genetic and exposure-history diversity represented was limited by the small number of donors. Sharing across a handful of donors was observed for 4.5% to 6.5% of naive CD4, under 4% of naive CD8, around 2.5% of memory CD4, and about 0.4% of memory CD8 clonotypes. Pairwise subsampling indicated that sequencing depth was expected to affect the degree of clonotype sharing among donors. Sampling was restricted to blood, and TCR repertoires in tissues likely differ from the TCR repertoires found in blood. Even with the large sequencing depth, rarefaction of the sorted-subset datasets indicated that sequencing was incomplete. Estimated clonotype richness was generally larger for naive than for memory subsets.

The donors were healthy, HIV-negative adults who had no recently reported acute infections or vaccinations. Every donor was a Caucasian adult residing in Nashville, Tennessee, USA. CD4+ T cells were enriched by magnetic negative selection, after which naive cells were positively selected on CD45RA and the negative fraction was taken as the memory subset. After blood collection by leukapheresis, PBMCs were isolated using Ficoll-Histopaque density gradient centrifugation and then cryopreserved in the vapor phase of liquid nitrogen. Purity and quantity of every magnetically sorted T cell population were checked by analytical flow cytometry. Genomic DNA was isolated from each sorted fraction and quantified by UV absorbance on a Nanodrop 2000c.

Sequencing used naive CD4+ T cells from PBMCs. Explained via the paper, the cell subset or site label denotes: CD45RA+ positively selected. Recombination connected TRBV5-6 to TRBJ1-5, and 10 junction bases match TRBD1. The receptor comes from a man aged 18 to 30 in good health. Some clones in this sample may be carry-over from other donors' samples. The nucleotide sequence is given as TGTGCCAGCAGCTCGCTGGACAGGGGGGATCAGCCCCAGCATTTT. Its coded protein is CASSSLDRGDQPQHF.